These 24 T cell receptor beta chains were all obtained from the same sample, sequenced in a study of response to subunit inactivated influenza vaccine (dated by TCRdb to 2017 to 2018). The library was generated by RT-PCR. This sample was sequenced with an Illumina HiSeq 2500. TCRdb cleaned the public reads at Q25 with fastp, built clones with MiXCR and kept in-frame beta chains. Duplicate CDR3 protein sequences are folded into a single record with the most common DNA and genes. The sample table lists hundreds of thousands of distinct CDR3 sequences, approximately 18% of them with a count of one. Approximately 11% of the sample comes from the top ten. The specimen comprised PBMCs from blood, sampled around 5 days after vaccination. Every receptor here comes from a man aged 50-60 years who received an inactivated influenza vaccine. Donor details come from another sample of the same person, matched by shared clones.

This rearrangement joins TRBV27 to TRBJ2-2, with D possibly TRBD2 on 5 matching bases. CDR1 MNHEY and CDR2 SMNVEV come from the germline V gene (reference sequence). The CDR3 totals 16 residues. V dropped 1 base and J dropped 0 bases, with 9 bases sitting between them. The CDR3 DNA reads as TGTGCCAGCAGTTTATTCGACTACCCGAACACCGGGGAGCTGTTTTTT. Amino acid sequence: CASSLFDYPNTGELFF.

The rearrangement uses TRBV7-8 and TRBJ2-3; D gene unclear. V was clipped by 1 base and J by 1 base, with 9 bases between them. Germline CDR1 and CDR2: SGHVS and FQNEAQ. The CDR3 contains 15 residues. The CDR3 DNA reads TGTGCCAGCAGCTTAGTTGTGGGTGGCACAGATACGCAGTATTTT. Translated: CASSLVVGGTDTQYF.

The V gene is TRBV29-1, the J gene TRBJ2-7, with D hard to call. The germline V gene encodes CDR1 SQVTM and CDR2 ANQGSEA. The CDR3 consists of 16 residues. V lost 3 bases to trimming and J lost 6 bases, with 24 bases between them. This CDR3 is CSVDKEKGLDVREQYF. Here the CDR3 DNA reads TGCAGCGTTGACAAGGAAAAGGGCCTTGACGTGCGCGAGCAGTACTTC.

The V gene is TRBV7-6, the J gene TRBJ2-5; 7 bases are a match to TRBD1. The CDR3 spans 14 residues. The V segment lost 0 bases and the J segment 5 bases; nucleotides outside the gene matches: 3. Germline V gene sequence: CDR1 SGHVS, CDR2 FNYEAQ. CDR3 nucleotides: TGTGCCAGCAGCTTAGCGACAGGGATGGAGACCCAGTACTTC. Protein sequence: CASSLATGMETQYF.

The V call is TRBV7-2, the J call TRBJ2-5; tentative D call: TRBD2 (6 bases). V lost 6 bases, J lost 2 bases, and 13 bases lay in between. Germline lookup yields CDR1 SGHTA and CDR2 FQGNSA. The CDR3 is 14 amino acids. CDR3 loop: CASRLEAGQETQYF. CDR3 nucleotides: TGTGCCAGCAGACTTGAGGCGGGGCAAGAGACCCAGTACTTC.

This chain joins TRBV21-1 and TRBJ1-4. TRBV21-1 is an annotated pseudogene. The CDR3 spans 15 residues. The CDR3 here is CASSKRQAEDEKLFF. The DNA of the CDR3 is TGTGCCAGCAGCAAACGGCAGGCGGAGGATGAAAAACTGTTTTTT.

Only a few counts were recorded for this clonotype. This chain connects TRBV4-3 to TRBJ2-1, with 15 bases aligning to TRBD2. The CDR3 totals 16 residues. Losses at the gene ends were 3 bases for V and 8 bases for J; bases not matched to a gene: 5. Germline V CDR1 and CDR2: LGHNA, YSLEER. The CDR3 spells CASSQGTSGRWHEQFF. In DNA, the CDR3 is TGCGCCAGCAGCCAGGGGACTAGCGGGAGGTGGCATGAGCAGTTCTTC.

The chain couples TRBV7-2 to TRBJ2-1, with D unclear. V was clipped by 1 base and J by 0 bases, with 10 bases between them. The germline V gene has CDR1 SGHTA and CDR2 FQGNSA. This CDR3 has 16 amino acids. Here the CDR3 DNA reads TGTGCCAGCAGCTTAGTGGTTTACACCTCCTACAATGAGCAGTTCTTC. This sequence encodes CASSLVVYTSYNEQFF.

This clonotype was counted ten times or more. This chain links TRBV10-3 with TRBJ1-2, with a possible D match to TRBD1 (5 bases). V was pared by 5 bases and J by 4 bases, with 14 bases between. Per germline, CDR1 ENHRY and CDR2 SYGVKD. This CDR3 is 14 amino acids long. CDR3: CAISQEGTVYGYTF. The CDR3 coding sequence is TGTGCCATCAGTCAGGAAGGGACTGTCTATGGCTACACCTTC.

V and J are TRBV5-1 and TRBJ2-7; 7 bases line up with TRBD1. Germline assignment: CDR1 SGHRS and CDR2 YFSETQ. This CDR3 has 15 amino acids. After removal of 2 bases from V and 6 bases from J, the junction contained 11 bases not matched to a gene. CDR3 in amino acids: CASSFLDRPLGEQYF. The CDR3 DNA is TGCGCCAGCAGCTTCTTGGACAGGCCTTTAGGCGAGCAGTACTTC.

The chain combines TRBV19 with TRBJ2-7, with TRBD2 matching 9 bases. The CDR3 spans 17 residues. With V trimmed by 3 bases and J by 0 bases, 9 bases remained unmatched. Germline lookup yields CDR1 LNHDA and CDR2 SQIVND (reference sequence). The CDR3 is CASSIGLAGLTSYEQYF. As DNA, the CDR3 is TGTGCCAGTAGTATTGGTCTAGCGGGGCTTACCTCCTACGAGCAGTACTTC.

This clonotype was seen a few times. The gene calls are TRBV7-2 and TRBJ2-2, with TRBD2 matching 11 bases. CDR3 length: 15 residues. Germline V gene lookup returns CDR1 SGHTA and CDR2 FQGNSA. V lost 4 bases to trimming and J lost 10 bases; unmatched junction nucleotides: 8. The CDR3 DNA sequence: TGTGCCAGCAGCTCTATAGCGGGGGGGCCGATGGAGCTGTTTTTT. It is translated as CASSSIAGGPMELFF.

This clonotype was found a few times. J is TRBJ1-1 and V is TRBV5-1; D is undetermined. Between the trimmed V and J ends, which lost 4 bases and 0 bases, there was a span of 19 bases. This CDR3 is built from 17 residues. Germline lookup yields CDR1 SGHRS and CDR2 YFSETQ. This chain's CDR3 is CASSLSGVLLMNTEAFF. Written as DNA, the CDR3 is TGCGCCAGCAGCCTATCCGGGGTCCTACTTATGAACACTGAAGCTTTCTTT.

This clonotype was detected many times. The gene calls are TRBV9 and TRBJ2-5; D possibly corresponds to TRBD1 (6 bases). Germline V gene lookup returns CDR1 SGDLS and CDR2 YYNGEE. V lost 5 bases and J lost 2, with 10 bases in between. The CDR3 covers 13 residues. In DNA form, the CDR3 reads TGTGCCAGCAGTCGACAGGAACAAGAGACCCAGTACTTC. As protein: CASSRQEQETQYF.

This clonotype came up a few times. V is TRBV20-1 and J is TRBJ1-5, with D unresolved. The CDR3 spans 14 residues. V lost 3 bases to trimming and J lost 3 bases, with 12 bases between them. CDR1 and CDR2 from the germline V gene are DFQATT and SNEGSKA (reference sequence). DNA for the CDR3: TGCAGTGCTAGGGTCAGAGCTTTCAATCAGCCCCAGCATTTT. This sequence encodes CSARVRAFNQPQHF.

The CDR3 nucleotides read TGTGCCAGCAGTTCCGGGAACCTTCAGGGCACTGAAGCTTTCTTT. It specifies CASSSGNLQGTEAFF. The chain has TRBV12-3 or TRBV12-4 and TRBJ1-1, with D possibly TRBD1 on 5 matching bases. V lost 4 bases, J lost 4 bases, and 16 bases lay in between. The CDR3 extends over 15 amino acids.

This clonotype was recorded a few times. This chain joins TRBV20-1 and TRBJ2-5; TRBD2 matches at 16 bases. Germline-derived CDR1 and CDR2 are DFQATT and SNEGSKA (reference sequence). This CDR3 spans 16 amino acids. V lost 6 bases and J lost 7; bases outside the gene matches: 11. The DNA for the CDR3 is TGCAGTGCATCCCCGGGACTAGCGGGAGGGTCCGGGACCCAGTACTTC. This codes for CSASPGLAGGSGTQYF.

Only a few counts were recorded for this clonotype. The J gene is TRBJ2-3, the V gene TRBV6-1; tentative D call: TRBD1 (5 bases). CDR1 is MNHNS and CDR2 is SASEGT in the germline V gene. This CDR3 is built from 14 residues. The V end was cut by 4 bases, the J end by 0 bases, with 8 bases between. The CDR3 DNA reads TGTGCCAGCAGTGGACAGTCTAGCACAGATACGCAGTATTTT. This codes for CASSGQSSTDTQYF.

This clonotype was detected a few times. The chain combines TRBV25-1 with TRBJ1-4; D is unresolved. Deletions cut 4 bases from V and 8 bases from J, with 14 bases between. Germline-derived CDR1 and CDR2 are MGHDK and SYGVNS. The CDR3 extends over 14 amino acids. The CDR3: CASSGPLEGEKLFF. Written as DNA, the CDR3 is TGTGCCAGCAGTGGTCCCCTGGAGGGCGAAAAACTGTTTTTT.

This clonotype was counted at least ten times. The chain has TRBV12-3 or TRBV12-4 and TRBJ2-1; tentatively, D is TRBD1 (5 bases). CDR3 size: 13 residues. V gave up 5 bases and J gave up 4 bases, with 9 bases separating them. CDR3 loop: CASSPTEYNEQFF. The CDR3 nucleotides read TGTGCCAGCAGTCCGACAGAATACAATGAGCAGTTCTTC.

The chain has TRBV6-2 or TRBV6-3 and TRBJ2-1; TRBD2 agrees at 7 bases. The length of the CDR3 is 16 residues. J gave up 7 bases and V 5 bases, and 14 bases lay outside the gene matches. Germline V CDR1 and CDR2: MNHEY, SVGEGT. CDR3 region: CASSPLGRVATNEQFF. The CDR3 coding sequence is TGTGCCAGCAGTCCCCTGGGGAGGGTAGCCACAAATGAGCAGTTCTTC.

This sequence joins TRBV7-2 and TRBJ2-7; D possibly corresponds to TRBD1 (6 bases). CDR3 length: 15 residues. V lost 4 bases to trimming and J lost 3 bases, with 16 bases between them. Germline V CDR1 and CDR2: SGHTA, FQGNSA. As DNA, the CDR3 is TGTGCCAGCAGCTCATGGGGCCAAGGGGGCTACGAGCAGTACTTC. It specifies CASSSWGQGGYEQYF.

CDR3 sequence: CASSYRGFNEQFF. Here the CDR3 DNA reads TGTGCCAGCAGTTATCGAGGGTTCAATGAGCAGTTCTTC. The rearrangement links TRBV12-3 or TRBV12-4 to TRBJ2-1; weak D call: TRBD2 (5 bases). The CDR3 has 13 residues. The V and J ends lost 4 bases and 6 bases respectively, with 10 bases between them.

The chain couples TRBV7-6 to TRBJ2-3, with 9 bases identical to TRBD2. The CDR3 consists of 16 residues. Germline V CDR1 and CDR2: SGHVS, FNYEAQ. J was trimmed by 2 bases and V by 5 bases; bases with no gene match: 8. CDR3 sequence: CASSHLAGGLTDTQYF. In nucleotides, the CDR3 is TGTGCCAGCAGCCACCTCGCGGGGGGGCTCACAGATACGCAGTATTTT.